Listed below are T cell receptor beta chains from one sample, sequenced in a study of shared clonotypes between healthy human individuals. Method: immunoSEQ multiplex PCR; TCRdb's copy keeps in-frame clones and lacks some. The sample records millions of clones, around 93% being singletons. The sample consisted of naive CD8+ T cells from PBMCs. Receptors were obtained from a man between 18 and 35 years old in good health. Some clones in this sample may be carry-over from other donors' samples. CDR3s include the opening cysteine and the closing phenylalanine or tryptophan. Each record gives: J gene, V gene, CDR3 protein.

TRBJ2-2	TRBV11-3	CASTPGAGTSEGELFF
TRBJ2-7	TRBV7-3	CASSPPPDRTYEQYF
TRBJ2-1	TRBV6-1	CASADAFYNEQFF
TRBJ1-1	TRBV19	CASSTGVQGARVDTEAFF
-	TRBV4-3	CASSQEIAGAYEQYF
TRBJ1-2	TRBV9	CASSRDSELILTNYGYTF
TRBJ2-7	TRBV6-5	CASSYAGAAYEQYF
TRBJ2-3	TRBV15	CATSRAHGGTDTQYF
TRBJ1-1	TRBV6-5	CASSYSFGMNTEAFF
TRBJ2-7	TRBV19	CASSLQGNYEQYF
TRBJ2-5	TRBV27	CASSLSAAGGWETQYF
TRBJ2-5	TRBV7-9	CASSSTVTSLPTTQYF
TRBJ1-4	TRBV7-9	CASSPTGANEKLFF
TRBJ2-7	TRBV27	CASSLNSYEQYF
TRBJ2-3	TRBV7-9	CASLGGRALPDTQYF
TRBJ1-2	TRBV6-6	CASTNQGSGGYTF
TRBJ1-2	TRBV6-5	CASSYAGGDLNGYTF
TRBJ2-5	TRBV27	CASSQGTSGRSPLEGTQYF
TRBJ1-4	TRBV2	CASDPRGFHATNEKLFF
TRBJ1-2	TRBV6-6	CASSYSEGAAGYTF
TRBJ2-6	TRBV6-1	CASRYAGANVLTF
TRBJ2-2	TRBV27	CASSFARGPTGELFF
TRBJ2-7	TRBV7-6	CASGTGGLEQYF
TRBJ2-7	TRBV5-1	CASSVWARAKTYEQYF
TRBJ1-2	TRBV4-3	CASSPIEGLVSGYTF
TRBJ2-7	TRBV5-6	CASMQTGAYYEQYF
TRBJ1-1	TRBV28	CATLLAFEAFF
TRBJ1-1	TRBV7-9	CASSLQPGQGLNTEAFF
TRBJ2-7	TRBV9	CASSVAGVNHEQYF
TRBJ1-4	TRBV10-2	CASVQSTNEKLFF
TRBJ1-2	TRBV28	CASYSGNYGYTF
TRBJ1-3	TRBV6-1	CASSEGAGNTIYF
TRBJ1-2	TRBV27	CASSSDRDSLNYGYTF
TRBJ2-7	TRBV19	CASIGGYDEQYF
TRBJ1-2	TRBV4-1	CASSQRQGAGGYTF
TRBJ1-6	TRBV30	CAWSVRTGVNSPLHF
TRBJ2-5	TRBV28	CASSLVDAGETQYF
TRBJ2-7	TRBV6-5	CASGLLGRKIYEQYF
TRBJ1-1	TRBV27	CASSLTDPGYDTEAFF
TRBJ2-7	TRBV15	CATSSKGKPYEQYF
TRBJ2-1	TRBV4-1	CASSQDLREGVLQFF
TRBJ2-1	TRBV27	CASTFSIGALVGEQFF
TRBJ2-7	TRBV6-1	CASLIGGVGHEQYF
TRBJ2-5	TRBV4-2	CASSQASGRGETQYF
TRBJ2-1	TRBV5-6	CASSLGGRGLLNEQFF